The 2 T cell receptor beta chains below all came from one sample that was sequenced in a study of T cell responses to AZD1222 COVID-19 vaccine. Measured with immunoSEQ multiplex PCR; TCRdb has only the in-frame clones, and not every one. The sample records about 180,000 clones, 85% to 90% being singletons. The specimen comprised peripheral blood, sampled 28 days after the second AZD1222 dose. The receptor source for this set is an adult who received the AZD1222 COVID-19 vaccine.

This clone was seen once. This rearrangement joins TRBV29-1 to TRBJ2-1; D is perhaps TRBD2 (7 bases). CDR1 SQVTM and CDR2 ANQGSEA come from the germline V gene. The CDR3 loop spans 15 amino acids. The V and J ends lost 4 bases and 5 bases respectively, with 18 bases between them. CDR3 sequence: CSVVGGGQYNNEQFF. The DNA of the CDR3 is TGCAGCGTTGTGGGGGGGGGACAATACAACAATGAGCAGTTCTTC.

J is TRBJ1-5 and V is TRBV5-1; D uncertain. The CDR3 spans 13 residues. V lost 1 base and J 4 bases, leaving 6 bases between the germline ends. Looked up from germline, CDR1 is SGHRS and CDR2 is YFSETQ. The CDR3 spells CASSLSANQPQHF. CDR3 bases: TGCGCCAGCAGCTTGTCAGCGAATCAGCCCCAGCATTTT.